The 27 T cell receptor beta chains listed next were all sequenced from one sample in a study of vaccination effects on CD4 cells after COVID-19. The antigens these receptors bind are not known. The table came from immunoSEQ multiplex PCR; TCRdb's copy has only in-frame clones and leaves some out. This sample yields 42,000 or so clones, of which about three quarters are seen a single time; 25% to 30% belongs to the top ten. Sequencing followed a ViraFEST assay step that expanded antigen-specific CD4+ T cells with viral peptide pools. Culturing for more than 9 days preceded CD4+ T cell isolation. Infection dated between March and December 2020, before the Alpha, Beta and Delta variants reached the United States. Specimen: CD4+ T cells from PBMCs cultured with a peptide pool, collected before COVID-19 vaccination. Every receptor here comes from a human donor who had a prior SARS-CoV-2 infection.

This chain joins TRBV6-1 and TRBJ1-2; tentatively, D is TRBD1 (5 bases). Germline lookup yields CDR1 MNHNS and CDR2 SASEGT. CDR3 size: 15 residues. Trimming removed 2 bases from V and 4 bases from J, with 14 bases in between. The CDR3 loop is CASSESAGRAYGYTF. Written as DNA, the CDR3 is TGTGCCAGCAGTGAATCTGCAGGGCGGGCCTATGGCTACACCTTC.

This chain joins TRBV20-1 and TRBJ2-1; 8 nucleotides match TRBD2. CDR1 and CDR2 (germline): DFQATT, SNEGSKA (reference sequence). This CDR3 contains 15 residues. The V gene end was trimmed by 3 bases and the J gene end by 8 bases; junction bases not matched to a gene: 12. The CDR3, as DNA: TGCAGTGCTAGTCTCGGGGGGGCCTCGATTTATGAGCAGTTCTTC. Protein product: CSASLGGASIYEQFF.

This chain connects TRBV7-8 to TRBJ1-1; TRBD1 might be the D (5 bases). This CDR3 is 13 amino acids long. V was shortened by 0 bases and J by 4 bases, with 6 bases between the two germline ends. Germline V CDR1 and CDR2: SGHVS, FQNEAQ. The CDR3 DNA sequence: TGTGCCAGCAGCTTAGCCAGGGCCACTGAAGCTTTCTTT. Translated, it gives CASSLARATEAFF.

V is TRBV3-1 (or the pseudogene TRBV3-2) and J is TRBJ2-3, with D unresolved. Trimming pared 4 bases from V and 2 bases from J, leaving 16 bases between. Germline V gene data show CDR1 as LGHDT and CDR2 as YNNKEL (reference sequence). The CDR3 contains 16 residues. The CDR3 coding sequence is TGTGCCAGCAGCCCGAACTCCCCGGGTCACACAGATACGCAGTATTTT. It yields the protein CASSPNSPGHTDTQYF.

The chain is built from TRBV6-5 and TRBJ2-1; 10 nucleotides match TRBD2. Germline V gives CDR1 MNHEY, CDR2 SVGAGI. The CDR3 has 15 residues. After removal of 5 bases from V and 8 bases from J, the junction contained 9 bases not matched to a gene. The CDR3 sequence: CASSPTSGNWDEQFF. The CDR3 DNA reads TGTGCCAGCAGTCCTACTAGCGGGAATTGGGATGAGCAGTTCTTC.

This rearrangement joins TRBV15 to TRBJ2-5; D tentatively fits TRBD1 or TRBD2 (5 bases each). The V end lost 10 bases, the J end lost 5 bases, and 17 bases lay between the germline ends. Germline values: CDR1 LNHNV, CDR2 YYDKDF (reference sequence). This CDR3 region has 13 residues. CDR3 nucleotide sequence: TGTGCCATCAGTGGGGCACCGGGGGAGACCCAGTACTTC. Amino acid sequence: CAISGAPGETQYF.

The chain uses TRBV4-3 and TRBJ1-6, with 7 bases lining up with TRBD1. The CDR3 sequence is 16 residues long. Germline V gene sequence: CDR1 LGHNA, CDR2 YSLEER. V was clipped by 4 bases and J by 7 bases; unmatched bases: 10. The CDR3 region has the DNA TGCGCCAGCAGCCTGGACAGGCTTGTTGCAAATTCACCCCTCCACTTT. Translated: CASSLDRLVANSPLHF.

This chain links TRBV6-5 with TRBJ2-7; D might be TRBD1 (5 bases). CDR1 and CDR2 (germline): MNHEY, SVGAGI. This CDR3 region has 13 residues. Trimming cost V 5 bases and J 2 bases, with 10 bases left between them. CDR3 sequence (DNA): TGTGCCAGCAGTCAGACAGTGACCTACGAGCAGTACTTC. It is translated as CASSQTVTYEQYF.

This clone has a handful of counts. This chain links TRBV2 with TRBJ1-2, with D maybe TRBD1 (6 bases). V shed 6 bases and J shed 4 bases, with 15 bases lying between them. The CDR3 is made up of 14 amino acids. Germline CDR1 and CDR2: SNHLY and FYNNEI. This CDR3 is CASRVDRSVYGYTF. CDR3 bases: TGTGCCAGCAGAGTCGACAGGTCGGTCTATGGCTACACCTTC.

The chain carries TRBV5-1 and TRBJ2-1, with 12 bases that match TRBD2. From germline, CDR1 is SGHRS and CDR2 YFSETQ. J lost 6 bases, V lost 3 bases, and 1 base had no gene match. The CDR3 loop spans 14 amino acids. The CDR3 nucleotides read TGCGCCAGCAGCTCACTAGCGGGGGGCAATGAGCAGTTCTTC. This codes for CASSSLAGGNEQFF.

This clone was recorded once. J is TRBJ2-5 and V is TRBV28, with 8 bases fitting TRBD1. Per the germline V gene, CDR1 is MDHEN and CDR2 is SYDVKM. The CDR3 runs 15 residues. The trim removed 5 bases at V and 5 bases at J, leaving 10 bases unmatched. The CDR3 nucleotides are TGTGCCAGCAGTCCTCCAGGGGGCGTCGGGGAGACCCAGTACTTC. Amino acid sequence: CASSPPGGVGETQYF.

The CDR3 region has the DNA TGTGCCAGCAGCTTAAAAGATACGCAGTATTTT. This sequence encodes CASSLKDTQYF. The rearrangement joins TRBV11-3 to TRBJ2-3; D remains unclear. V lost 2 bases and J 5 bases, leaving 2 bases between the germline ends. The germline V gene has CDR1 SGHNT and CDR2 YENEEA. The CDR3 contains 11 residues.

The genes are TRBV24-1 and TRBJ2-1; TRBD1 aligns across 8 bases. V was pared by 4 bases and J by 3 bases, with 7 bases of the junction left unmatched. CDR3 size: 16 residues. Per the germline V gene, CDR1 is KGHDR and CDR2 is SFDVKD. The CDR3 sequence: CATSEIQGADYNEQFF. CDR3 DNA sequence: TGTGCCACCAGTGAGATTCAGGGGGCTGACTACAATGAGCAGTTCTTC.

V usage is TRBV15 and J usage is TRBJ2-7; D possibly corresponds to TRBD2 (6 bases). Germline CDR1 and CDR2: LNHNV and YYDKDF (reference sequence). The CDR3 length is 15 residues. Trimming shortened V by 0 bases and J by 1 base, and 10 bases separated the two germline ends. CDR3 sequence (DNA): TGTGCCACCAGCAGAGAGTCAGGAGGGTCCTACGAGCAGTACTTC. Translating it yields CATSRESGGSYEQYF.

This sequence joins TRBV4-2 and TRBJ1-1; 8 bases match TRBD1. Germline lookup yields CDR1 LGHNA and CDR2 YNFKEQ. With 1 base clipped from V and 5 bases from J, the junction kept 0 bases outside the gene matches. This CDR3 spans 13 amino acids. CDR3 protein: CASSQGTGTEAFF. The CDR3 coding sequence is TGTGCCAGCAGCCAAGGGACAGGGACTGAAGCTTTCTTT.

The rearrangement uses TRBV30 and TRBJ1-5, with 10 bases fitting TRBD1. The germline V gene encodes CDR1 GTSNPN and CDR2 SVGIG (reference sequence). V dropped 0 bases and J dropped 2; count of bases not matched to a gene: 7. The CDR3 is 17 residues long. CDR3 coding DNA: TGTGCCTGGAGTGTACATAGGACAGGGGGGGGCAATCAGCCCCAGCATTTT. This sequence encodes CAWSVHRTGGGNQPQHF.

The chain joins TRBV11-2 to TRBJ1-4; the match to TRBD1 covers 9 bases. Trimming removed 3 bases from V and 8 bases from J; junction bases left unmatched: 4. The germline V gene encodes CDR1 SGHAT and CDR2 FQNNGV. The CDR3 runs 14 residues. CDR3 amino acids: CASSFRDRAEKLFF. The CDR3 DNA sequence: TGTGCCAGCAGCTTTAGGGACAGGGCGGAAAAACTGTTTTTT.

This clone has only a few counts. The chain links TRBV4-1 to TRBJ2-1, with D possibly being TRBD1 or TRBD2 (5 bases each). V was pared by 0 bases and J by 15 bases, with 15 bases between. The CDR3 has 13 amino acids. Germline loops: CDR1 MGHRA, CDR2 YSYEKL. The CDR3 DNA reads as TGCGCCAGCAGCCAAGATGTCGAGGGGAAGCGGTTCTTC. The encoded protein is CASSQDVEGKRFF.

The chain joins TRBV23-1 to TRBJ2-7; possibly TRBD1 or TRBD2 for D (5 bases each). TRBV23-1 is reported as an ORF; its role is uncertain. The V end was cut by 0 bases, the J end by 1 base, with 13 bases between. This CDR3 contains 16 residues. In DNA form, the CDR3 reads TGCGCCAGCAGTCAATCGCAGGGAGAGTCTTCCTACGAGCAGTACTTC. Translation gives CASSQSQGESSYEQYF.

The chain uses TRBV28 and TRBJ2-1; 9 positions match TRBD1. Germline V gene data show CDR1 as MDHEN and CDR2 as SYDVKM. V was clipped by 2 bases and J by 9 bases; unmatched bases: 5. The CDR3 consists of 14 residues. The CDR3 sequence is CASSLRDREGEQFF. The CDR3 DNA follows: TGTGCCAGCAGTTTACGGGACAGGGAAGGTGAGCAGTTCTTC.

V and J are TRBV3-1 (or the pseudogene TRBV3-2) and TRBJ1-3; D remains ambiguous. The CDR3 is 13 residues long. The V end lost 3 bases, the J end lost 0 bases, and 3 bases lay between the germline ends. Germline-derived CDR1 and CDR2 are LGHDT and YNNKEL (reference sequence). CDR3 loop: CASSQASGNTIYF. Written as DNA, the CDR3 is TGTGCCAGCAGCCAGGCCTCTGGAAACACCATATATTTT.

The J gene is TRBJ1-6, the V gene TRBV18, with 10 bases that match TRBD1. CDR1 and CDR2 (germline): KGHSH, LQKENI. This CDR3 contains 17 residues. J was trimmed by 8 bases and V by 3 bases; bases with no gene match: 10. CDR3 coding DNA: TGTGCCAGCTCACCGGGGACAGGGGATGCGGGTTATTCACCCCTCCACTTT. It is translated as CASSPGTGDAGYSPLHF. Full variable domain (missing parts from reference TRBV18 and TRBJ1-6): NAGVMQNPRHLVRRRGQEARLRCSPMKGHSHVYWYRQLPEEGLKFMVYLQKENIIDESGMPKERFSAEFPKEGPSILRIQQVVRGDSAAYFCASSPGTGDAGYSPLHFGNGTRLTVT.

This chain uses TRBV6-6 with TRBJ1-3; no firm D call. V dropped 2 bases and J dropped 0 bases, with 8 bases sitting between them. CDR3 size: 15 residues. The germline CDR1 and CDR2 sequences are MNHNY and SVGAGI (reference sequence). The CDR3 sequence is CASSYEGDSGNTIYF. CDR3 sequence (DNA): TGTGCCAGCAGTTACGAGGGAGACTCTGGAAACACCATATATTTT.

The chain links TRBV7-2 to TRBJ2-2; 8 bases agree with TRBD2. This CDR3 has 14 residues. V dropped 3 bases and J dropped 3; count of bases not matched to a gene: 0. Germline loops: CDR1 SGHTA, CDR2 FQGNSA. CDR3: CASSFSGDTGELFF. The CDR3 coding sequence is TGTGCCAGCAGCTTTAGCGGGGACACCGGGGAGCTGTTTTTT.

This chain uses TRBV15 with TRBJ1-5, with D perhaps TRBD1 (6 bases). The CDR3 is 18 amino acids. Germline V gene data show CDR1 as LNHNV and CDR2 as YYDKDF (reference sequence). V lost 4 bases to trimming and J lost 0 bases, with 19 bases between them. The CDR3 sequence is CATSKLLTGIYSNQPQHF. In DNA, the CDR3 is TGTGCCACCAGCAAACTACTGACAGGAATTTATAGCAATCAGCCCCAGCATTTT.

This clone showed up just a few times. J is TRBJ1-3 and V is TRBV2; no clear D. This CDR3 comprises 12 residues. Germline V gives CDR1 SNHLY, CDR2 FYNNEI. With 6 bases removed from V and 0 bases from J, the gap between germline ends came to 3 bases. Here the CDR3 DNA reads TGTGCCAGCAGGAACTCTGGAAACACCATATATTTT. Its translation: CASRNSGNTIYF.

The chain joins TRBV2 to TRBJ2-5; D call uncertain. This CDR3 is built from 12 residues. V dropped 3 bases and J dropped 4 bases, with 6 bases sitting between them. Germline V gene lookup returns CDR1 SNHLY and CDR2 FYNNEI. The CDR3 region is CASSEERETQYF. As DNA, the CDR3 is TGTGCCAGCAGTGAGGAGAGAGAGACCCAGTACTTC.